The 21 T cell receptor beta chains below were found in one sample sequenced in a study of T-cell reconstitution after alpha-beta-depleted transplantation in children. Unique molecular identifiers were incorporated into the prepared TCRbeta library. TCRdb recomputed calls from the PCR reads with MiXCR, one row per CDR3 protein. The top ten clones hold less than 25% of a sample with 130,000 or so distinct CDR3 sequences, more than 9.5% of them seen once. The sequencing used PBMCs, mostly from graft donor cells, collected 180 days after TCRalphabeta/CD19-depleted stem cell transplant. The origin of the receptors is a girl under three years old who had a stem cell transplant for combined immunodeficiency, so the T cells may come from the graft donor.

This sequence joins TRBV7-8 and TRBJ2-1; D might be TRBD2 (6 bases). The CDR3 runs 14 residues. Trimming left V 4 bases short and J 12 bases short, with 19 bases between. Germline V CDR1 and CDR2: SGHVS, FQNEAQ. This CDR3 is CASSSFWDFSGQFF. In nucleotides, the CDR3 is TGTGCCAGCAGCTCCTTTTGGGACTTTAGTGGGCAGTTCTTC.

The chain joins TRBV5-6 to TRBJ2-7; TRBD1 matches 9 bases. V shed 4 bases and J 5 bases; nucleotides not matched to a gene: 4. CDR3 length: 13 residues. Looked up from germline, CDR1 is SGHDT and CDR2 is YYEEEE. DNA of the CDR3: TGTGCCAGCAGCAGAGGACAGGGGAACGAGCAGTACTTC. Translated, it gives CASSRGQGNEQYF.

This chain links TRBV6-1 with TRBJ2-5; D is undetermined. The CDR3 spans 14 residues. Trimming removed 5 bases from V and 2 bases from J, with 12 bases in between. CDR1 and CDR2 (germline): MNHNS, SASEGT. CDR3 coding DNA: TGTGCCAGCAGTCGACAAAAGTCTCAAGAGACCCAGTACTTC. This codes for CASSRQKSQETQYF.

This clonotype has just a few counts. V is TRBV20-1 and J is TRBJ2-4; the D is unclear. There are 13 residues in the CDR3. Germline values: CDR1 DFQATT, CDR2 SNEGSKA (reference sequence). The V end lost 3 bases, the J end lost 3 bases, and 9 bases lay between the germline ends. CDR3 amino acids: CSASSGYKNIQYF. The CDR3 nucleotides read TGCAGTGCTAGTTCCGGTTACAAAAACATTCAGTACTTC.

CDR3 in DNA: TGCGCCAGCAGCCAAGATTGGGATAGCACCCCGTACGAGCAGTACTTC. Residues: CASSQDWDSTPYEQYF. The rearrangement joins TRBV4-3 to TRBJ2-7, with no clear D. Trimming removed 0 bases at V and 4 bases at J, with 16 bases between. The CDR3 loop spans 16 amino acids. CDR1 is LGHNA and CDR2 is YSLEER in the germline V gene.

This clonotype was picked up a small number of times. The rearrangement links TRBV7-9 to TRBJ2-7, with D possibly being TRBD2 (5 bases). Per germline, CDR1 SEHNR and CDR2 FQNEAQ (reference sequence). The CDR3 contains 13 residues. The ends were cut back, 5 bases at V and 3 bases at J, with 11 bases in the middle. The CDR3, as DNA: TGTGCCAGCAGCCCCCAAACTAGCTACGAGCAGTACTTC. It is translated as CASSPQTSYEQYF.

This clonotype was found a few times. CDR3 DNA sequence: TGTGCCAGCAGCCTCGCCGACAGGTCCGGCACTGAAGCTTTCTTT. Translation gives CASSLADRSGTEAFF. This chain links TRBV7-9 with TRBJ1-1; TRBD1 is a possible D gene (6 bases). The CDR3 loop spans 15 amino acids. Trimming removed 5 bases at V and 4 bases at J, with 17 bases between. Germline V lookup: CDR1 SEHNR, CDR2 FQNEAQ (reference sequence).

The rearrangement joins TRBV29-1 to TRBJ2-1, with 9 bases identical to TRBD2. CDR3 length equals 14 residues. V trimming: 3 bases; J trimming: 7 bases; junction bases outside the gene matches: 7. Germline V gene lookup returns CDR1 SQVTM and CDR2 ANQGSEA. CDR3 residues: CSVDGSGRYNEQFF. Here the CDR3 DNA reads TGCAGCGTTGACGGTAGCGGGAGATATAATGAGCAGTTCTTC.

This chain connects TRBV7-2 to TRBJ1-2; D gene uncertain. V shed 4 bases and J shed 8 bases, with 8 bases lying between them. There are 11 residues in the CDR3. CDR1 is SGHTA, CDR2 FQGNSA, per germline. The CDR3 sequence: CASSSSWGYTF. The CDR3 DNA follows: TGTGCCAGCAGCTCCTCTTGGGGCTACACCTTC. The whole variable domain, remainder taken from reference TRBV7-2 and TRBJ1-2, is GAGVSQSPSNKVTEKGKDVELRCDPISGHTALYWYRQSLGQGLEFLIYFQGNSAPDKSGLPSDRFSAERTGGSVSTLTIQRTQQEDSAVYLCASSSSWGYTFGSGTRLTVV.

This clonotype has just a few counts. The chain couples TRBV24-1 to TRBJ2-5, with D perhaps TRBD2 (7 bases). There are 14 residues in the CDR3. V lost 5 bases to trimming and J lost 5 bases, with 14 bases between them. Germline CDR1 is KGHDR and CDR2 is SFDVKD. The CDR3 DNA reads TGTGCCACCAGTGGTCCCGGGGGGCTGGAGACCCAGTACTTC. It yields the protein CATSGPGGLETQYF.

This clonotype was observed at least ten times. The rearrangement uses TRBV5-1 and TRBJ1-6; a weak D match, TRBD1 (6 bases). V lost 0 bases to trimming and J lost 5 bases, with 9 bases between them. Germline V gene sequence: CDR1 SGHRS, CDR2 YFSETQ. The CDR3 loop spans 15 amino acids. The CDR3 sequence is CASSLGQVDNSPLHF. CDR3 DNA sequence: TGCGCCAGCAGCTTGGGACAGGTCGATAATTCACCCCTCCACTTT.

This clonotype has only a few counts. V is TRBV6-1 and J is TRBJ2-7; D is possibly TRBD1 (5 bases). This CDR3 region has 13 residues. Germline V gene data show CDR1 as MNHNS and CDR2 as SASEGT. Trimming took 7 bases from V and 3 from J, leaving 13 bases between them. The CDR3 sequence is CASNGQSFYEQYF. For the CDR3, the DNA is TGTGCCAGCAACGGACAATCCTTCTACGAGCAGTACTTC.

This rearrangement joins TRBV20-1 to TRBJ1-1; D is undetermined. V was pared by 2 bases and J by 6 bases, with 13 bases between. Germline loops: CDR1 DFQATT, CDR2 SNEGSKA (reference sequence). This CDR3 region has 13 residues. CDR3 protein: CSARRPAFPEAFF. In DNA, the CDR3 is TGCAGTGCTAGACGCCCAGCCTTCCCTGAAGCTTTCTTT.

This clonotype was observed a handful of times. The J gene is TRBJ1-4, the V gene TRBV12-3 or TRBV12-4; D gene uncertain. CDR3 length: 13 residues. Trimming took off 1 base at V and 6 bases at J, with 6 bases between the two ends. The CDR3 sequence: CASSLGRYEKLFF. CDR3 in DNA: TGTGCCAGCAGTTTAGGCAGATATGAAAAACTGTTTTTT.

The chain combines TRBV29-1 with TRBJ2-7; D might be TRBD1 (6 bases). CDR1 SQVTM and CDR2 ANQGSEA come from the germline V gene. The CDR3 runs to 15 residues. Trimming stripped 6 bases from V and 0 bases from J, with 18 bases between. The CDR3 region is CSVGLDDRSSYEQYF. DNA of the CDR3: TGCAGCGTGGGGTTGGACGACAGGAGCTCCTACGAGCAGTACTTC.

In this sample, this clonotype turned up a few times. J is TRBJ2-7 and V is TRBV20-1, with D perhaps matching TRBD1 (6 bases). Germline V gives CDR1 DFQATT, CDR2 SNEGSKA (reference sequence). The CDR3 runs 14 residues. V lost 6 bases and J lost 2, with 17 bases in between. The CDR3 here is CSAGDRSYTYEQYF. As DNA, the CDR3 is TGCAGTGCCGGAGACAGGTCTTATACCTACGAGCAGTACTTC.

This clonotype was counted a single time. J is TRBJ2-1 and V is TRBV12-3 or TRBV12-4; 8 bases match TRBD1. CDR3 length: 15 amino acids. The V segment lost 7 bases and the J segment 4 bases; nucleotides outside the gene matches: 9. Here the CDR3 reads CASNPWGTGYNEQFF. For the CDR3, the DNA is TGTGCCAGCAACCCTTGGGGGACAGGATACAATGAGCAGTTCTTC.

This clonotype appeared a few times. The rearrangement links TRBV20-1 to TRBJ2-1; 8 positions match TRBD2. V shed 3 bases and J 3 bases; nucleotides not matched to a gene: 10. Germline V lookup: CDR1 DFQATT, CDR2 SNEGSKA (reference sequence). There are 16 residues in the CDR3. This chain's CDR3 is CSASRRRGGIYNEQFF. The CDR3 coding sequence is TGCAGTGCTAGTCGGCGACGGGGGGGCATCTACAATGAGCAGTTCTTC.

This clonotype was seen only a few times. The chain employs TRBV5-1 and TRBJ2-5, with D unresolved. Trimming shortened V by 3 bases and J by 1 base, and 13 bases separated the two germline ends. Germline loops: CDR1 SGHRS, CDR2 YFSETQ. This CDR3 contains 15 residues. The CDR3 loop reads CASSSNDLPQETQYF. CDR3 nucleotides: TGCGCCAGCAGCTCGAACGACTTGCCCCAAGAGACCCAGTACTTC.

The table lists this clonotype with a few counts. The chain couples TRBV12-3 or TRBV12-4 to TRBJ1-3, with 7 bases lining up with TRBD1. The CDR3 sequence is 15 residues long. V lost 5 bases, J lost 2 bases, and 6 bases stayed unmatched. DNA of the CDR3: TGTGCCAGCAGTCTATCCACAGGGGCTGGAAACACCATATATTTT. This sequence encodes CASSLSTGAGNTIYF.

This chain joins TRBV11-2 and TRBJ2-7; perhaps TRBD1 as D (5 bases). Trimming shortened V by 5 bases and J by 1 base, and 21 bases separated the two germline ends. The CDR3 is 17 residues long. CDR1 is SGHAT and CDR2 is FQNNGV in the germline V gene. For the CDR3, the DNA is TGTGCCAGCAGCCCGTCGTGGGAACAGGTTCGGTCCTACGAGCAGTACTTC. It translates to CASSPSWEQVRSYEQYF.